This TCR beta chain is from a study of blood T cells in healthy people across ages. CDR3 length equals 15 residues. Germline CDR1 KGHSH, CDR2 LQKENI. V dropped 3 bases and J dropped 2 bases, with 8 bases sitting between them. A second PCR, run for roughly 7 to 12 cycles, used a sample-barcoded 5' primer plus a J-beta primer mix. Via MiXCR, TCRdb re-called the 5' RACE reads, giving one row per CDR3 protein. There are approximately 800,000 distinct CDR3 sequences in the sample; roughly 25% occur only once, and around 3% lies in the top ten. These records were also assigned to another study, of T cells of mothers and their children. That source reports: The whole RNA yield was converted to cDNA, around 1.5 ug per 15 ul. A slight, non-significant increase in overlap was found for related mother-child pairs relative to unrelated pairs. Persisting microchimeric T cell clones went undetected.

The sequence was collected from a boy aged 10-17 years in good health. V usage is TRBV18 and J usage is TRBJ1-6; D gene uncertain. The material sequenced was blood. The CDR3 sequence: CASSPGQAYNSPLHF. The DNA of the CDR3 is TGTGCCAGCTCACCCGGGCAGGCCTATAATTCACCCCTCCACTTT.